The clone carrying this T cell receptor beta chain showed up just a few times. The antigen is not known. The data stem from a study of T-cell reconstitution after alpha-beta-depleted transplantation in children. It was with unique molecular identifiers that the TCRbeta library was prepared. TCRdb re-called the PCR reads through MiXCR, storing one row per CDR3 protein. Among fewer than 700,000 distinct CDR3 sequences listed, around 13% were seen once. Overall study findings and caveats: Several hundred expanded graft clones reportedly gave rise to the alpha-beta T cells present about two months after transplant.

V shed 1 base and J shed 3 bases, with 16 bases lying between them. Germline V gene sequence: CDR1 LGHDT, CDR2 YNNKEL (reference sequence). This CDR3 has 18 amino acids. This receptor was identified in a male patient aged 10-17 years who had a stem cell transplant for acute myeloid leukemia, so the T cells may come from the graft donor. This chain links TRBV3-1 with TRBJ2-6, with D perhaps matching TRBD1 or TRBD2 (5 bases each). This material consisted of PBMCs, mostly from graft donor cells, taken 360 days after TCRalphabeta/CD19-depleted stem cell transplant. DNA of the CDR3: TGTGCCAGCAGCCAAGTCCCGGGGACCCCCGTTGGGGCCAACGTCCTGACTTTC. Its translation is CASSQVPGTPVGANVLTF. The whole variable domain, remainder taken from reference TRBV3-1 and TRBJ2-6, is DTAVSQTPKYLVTQMGNDKSIKCEQNLGHDTMYWYKQDSKKFLKIMFSYNNKELIINETVPNRFSPKSPDKAHLNLHINSLELGDSAVYFCASSQVPGTPVGANVLTFGAGSRLTVL.